The 24 T cell receptor beta chains below all came from one sample that was sequenced in a study of blood T cell repertoires in COVID-19. Some clones are missing from TCRdb's copy, which holds only in-frame ones; the method was immunoSEQ multiplex PCR. This sample yields over 200,000 clones, of which 87% are seen a single time; less than 14% belongs to the top ten. The sample consisted of PBMCs or T cells enriched from blood (not recorded which). The receptors here all came from a man between 25 and 39 years old who had recovered from COVID-19.

This chain links TRBV5-4 with TRBJ1-2; D is unclear. The germline V gene encodes CDR1 SGHNT and CDR2 YYREEE (reference sequence). V gave up 0 bases and J gave up 2 bases, with 11 bases separating them. The CDR3 loop spans 15 amino acids. The CDR3 sequence: CASSLASDGNYGYTF. The CDR3 DNA reads as TGTGCCAGCAGCTTGGCTTCTGACGGGAACTATGGCTACACCTTC.

This clone came up once. The V gene is TRBV28, the J gene TRBJ2-7; 13 positions agree with TRBD2. V trimming: 2 bases; J trimming: 5 bases; junction bases outside the gene matches: 9. This CDR3 is built from 17 residues. Germline V lookup: CDR1 MDHEN, CDR2 SYDVKM. The CDR3 nucleotides read TGTGCCAGCAGTTTAGTTGGGACTAGCGGGATTTCCGACGAGCAGTACTTC. Translating gives CASSLVGTSGISDEQYF.

This CDR3 is CSARRVTEAFF. The CDR3 DNA follows: TGCAGTGCGAGACGGGTCACTGAAGCTTTCTTT. The rearrangement uses TRBV20-1 and TRBJ1-1; D not resolved. V lost 6 bases and J 4 bases, leaving 9 bases between the germline ends. The CDR3 totals 11 residues. From germline, CDR1 is DFQATT and CDR2 SNEGSKA (reference sequence).

As regards this clone: At the DNA level, this CDR3 is encoded by other sequences in the same sample as well. The chain couples TRBV9 to TRBJ2-1; no reliable D call. Germline CDR1 SGDLS, CDR2 YYNGEE. CDR3 length: 11 amino acids. The V gene lost 0 bases and the J gene lost 10 bases, with 5 bases spanning the gap. The CDR3 loop reads CASSVAGEQFF. The CDR3 DNA follows: TGTGCCAGCAGCGTAGCCGGGGAGCAGTTCTTC.

This chain connects TRBV19 to TRBJ2-2, with TRBD2 identical over 10 bases. The germline gives CDR1 LNHDA, CDR2 SQIVND (reference sequence). J lost 1 base, V lost 7 bases, and 3 bases had no gene match. The length of the CDR3 is 15 residues. CDR3 in amino acids: CASTRTSGNTGELFF. The CDR3 DNA reads TGTGCCAGTACCCGGACTAGCGGGAACACCGGGGAGCTGTTTTTT.

V usage is TRBV3-1 (or the pseudogene TRBV3-2) and J usage is TRBJ2-6; a possible D gene is TRBD1 (5 bases). This CDR3 is built from 19 residues. Per germline, CDR1 LGHDT and CDR2 YNNKEL (reference sequence). The germline V and J ends were trimmed by 1 base and 0 bases, with 16 bases remaining between them. CDR3 coding DNA: TGTGCCAGCAGCCAAGCATCAGGGCTTCTTTACTCTGGGGCCAACGTCCTGACTTTC. Translation gives CASSQASGLLYSGANVLTF.

J is TRBJ2-1 and V is TRBV29-1, with 12 bases fitting TRBD2. The CDR3 contains 13 residues. From germline, CDR1 is SQVTM and CDR2 ANQGSEA. The J segment lost 9 bases and the V segment lost 3 bases, leaving 3 bases of the junction unmatched. The CDR3 reads CSVDSSGRGEQFF. The DNA of the CDR3 is TGCAGCGTTGATTCTAGCGGGAGGGGTGAGCAGTTCTTC.

On this clone: The same CDR3 is also encoded by other DNA sequences in this sample. This chain joins TRBV19 and TRBJ2-3, with D possibly being TRBD1 (5 bases). The CDR3 length is 15 residues. V gave up 3 bases and J gave up 0 bases, with 10 bases separating them. Germline V CDR1 and CDR2: LNHDA, SQIVND (reference sequence). CDR3 sequence: CASSIRRVSTDTQYF. The CDR3 DNA reads as TGTGCCAGTAGTATCCGCAGGGTAAGCACAGATACGCAGTATTTT.

This clone was detected a few times. V and J are TRBV7-2 and TRBJ1-4; 10 nucleotides agree with TRBD1. CDR3 size: 15 residues. J gave up 7 bases and V 3 bases, and 5 bases lay outside the gene matches. CDR1 and CDR2 (germline): SGHTA, FQGNSA. This CDR3 is CASSFSGTGAEKLFF. CDR3 nucleotides: TGTGCCAGCAGCTTTTCCGGGACAGGGGCTGAAAAACTGTTTTTT.

The chain is built from TRBV5-1 and TRBJ2-5; 7 bases line up with TRBD2. Germline assignment: CDR1 SGHRS and CDR2 YFSETQ. The CDR3 has 11 residues. J gave up 4 bases and V 6 bases, and 0 bases lay outside the gene matches. CDR3 in DNA: TGCGCCAGCACGGGGGGAGAGACCCAGTACTTC. It codes for CASTGGETQYF. Filled out from reference TRBV5-1 and TRBJ2-5, the complete variable domain reads KAGVTQTPRYLIKTRGQQVTLSCSPISGHRSVSWYQQTPGQGLQFLFEYFSETQRNKGNFPGRFSGRQFSNSRSEMNVSTLELGDSALYLCASTGGETQYFGPGTRLLVL.

This chain connects TRBV6-5 to TRBJ2-7; TRBD1 matches at 10 bases. Germline V lookup: CDR1 MNHEY, CDR2 SVGAGI. J gave up 4 bases and V 2 bases, and 8 bases lay outside the gene matches. This CDR3 comprises 16 residues. The CDR3 nucleotides read TGTGCCAGCAGTTACAGTACCCGGGACAGGGGTTACGAGCAGTACTTC. Translated, it gives CASSYSTRDRGYEQYF.

V and J are TRBV6-2 or TRBV6-3 and TRBJ2-4, with 7 bases that match TRBD1. Germline CDR1 and CDR2: MNHEY and SVGEGT. CDR3 length: 18 residues. The trim removed 4 bases at V and 1 base at J, leaving 13 bases unmatched. The CDR3 DNA reads as TGTGCCAGCAGTTCCTATATCGGGACAGTCGAGGCCAAAAACATTCAGTACTTC. Translation gives CASSSYIGTVEAKNIQYF.

This chain links TRBV6-5 with TRBJ2-2; 10 nucleotides line up with TRBD1. Per the germline V gene, CDR1 is MNHEY and CDR2 is SVGAGI. V lost 4 bases and J lost 7; bases outside the gene matches: 9. CDR3 length: 16 amino acids. The CDR3 here is CASSSAGTGAGGELFF. CDR3 bases: TGTGCCAGCAGTTCGGCCGGGACAGGGGCAGGCGGGGAGCTGTTTTTT.

This chain joins TRBV9 and TRBJ1-1, with D perhaps TRBD1 (5 bases). CDR3 length equals 15 residues. V lost 3 bases and J 3 bases, leaving 15 bases between the germline ends. Germline V gives CDR1 SGDLS, CDR2 YYNGEE. The CDR3 sequence is CASSADSGVDTEAFF. The CDR3 DNA reads as TGTGCCAGCAGCGCTGACAGCGGGGTAGACACTGAAGCTTTCTTT. Full variable domain (missing parts from reference TRBV9 and TRBJ1-1): DSGVTQTPKHLITATGQRVTLRCSPRSGDLSVYWYQQSLDQGLQFLIQYYNGEERAKGNILERFSAQQFPDLHSELNLSSLELGDSALYFCASSADSGVDTEAFFGQGTRLTVV.

The genes are TRBV4-2 and TRBJ1-1; D uncertain. The CDR3 extends over 15 amino acids. V lost 0 bases to trimming and J lost 1 base, with 9 bases between them. Looked up from germline, CDR1 is LGHNA and CDR2 is YNFKEQ. CDR3: CASSQEVTRNTEAFF. Here the CDR3 DNA reads TGTGCCAGCAGCCAAGAAGTCACGAGGAACACTGAAGCTTTCTTT.

In its sample, this clone was seen once. This chain connects TRBV2 to TRBJ1-6; tentatively, D is TRBD1 (5 bases). V dropped 0 bases and J dropped 6 bases, with 18 bases sitting between them. The CDR3 runs 18 residues. Per the germline V gene, CDR1 is SNHLY and CDR2 is FYNNEI. The CDR3 bases are TGTGCCAGCAGTGAAGCGCACAGGCCAAAGGGAGGTAATTCACCCCTCCACTTT. Translating it yields CASSEAHRPKGGNSPLHF. Together with reference TRBV2 and TRBJ1-6, the CDR3 gives the full variable domain: EPEVTQTPSHQVTQMGQEVILRCVPISNHLYFYWYRQILGQKVEFLVSFYNNEISEKSEIFDDQFSVERPDGSNFTLKIRSTKLEDSAMYFCASSEAHRPKGGNSPLHFGNGTRLTVT.

The genes are TRBV6-4 and TRBJ1-2; a weak D match, TRBD1 (6 bases). This CDR3 spans 17 amino acids. V was trimmed by 11 bases and J by 5 bases, leaving 30 bases between them. Germline-derived CDR1 and CDR2 are MRHNA and SNTAGT. The DNA of the CDR3 is TGTGCCGCCCCTGGCATGGACAGACTAACAGAAATGTATGGCTACACCTTC. This translates into CAAPGMDRLTEMYGYTF.

The V gene is TRBV19, the J gene TRBJ2-1, with D perhaps TRBD2 (6 bases). CDR3 length equals 16 residues. Germline lookup yields CDR1 LNHDA and CDR2 SQIVND (reference sequence). V lost 5 bases and J lost 4, with 18 bases in between. The CDR3 here is CASSLGSGTAYNEQFF. Here the CDR3 DNA reads TGTGCCAGTAGTTTGGGCTCCGGGACTGCATACAATGAGCAGTTCTTC.

The chain links TRBV11-2 to TRBJ2-1; D is possibly TRBD1 (5 bases). The CDR3 contains 15 residues. The V end was cut by 5 bases, the J end by 4 bases, with 15 bases between. Germline CDR1 SGHAT, CDR2 FQNNGV. The CDR3 sequence is CASSPDGRDYNEQFF. The CDR3 region has the DNA TGTGCCAGCAGCCCAGACGGCAGGGATTACAATGAGCAGTTCTTC.

The chain combines TRBV24-1 with TRBJ2-1; a possible D gene is TRBD1 (5 bases). The CDR3 spans 13 residues. V was clipped by 10 bases and J by 6 bases, with 15 bases between them. Germline V gives CDR1 KGHDR, CDR2 SFDVKD. This CDR3 is CATAPRARNEQFF. As DNA, the CDR3 is TGTGCCACTGCCCCCAGGGCGCGCAATGAGCAGTTCTTC.

The rearrangement links TRBV9 to TRBJ2-1; 9 positions match TRBD2. The CDR3 covers 17 residues. The V gene's germline CDR1 is SGDLS and CDR2 YYNGEE. Trimming cost V 0 bases and J 0 bases; bases outside gene matches: 4. This CDR3 reads CASSVVGGGASYNEQFF. The CDR3, as DNA: TGTGCCAGCAGCGTAGTGGGCGGGGGGGCCTCCTACAATGAGCAGTTCTTC.

V is TRBV7-8 and J is TRBJ2-7; 8 bases are shared with TRBD1. CDR1 is SGHVS and CDR2 is FQNEAQ in the germline V gene. This CDR3 is built from 15 residues. The ends lost 5 bases at V and 3 bases at J; junction bases unmatched: 9. The CDR3 spells CASSQTPGQVYEQYF. The CDR3 DNA reads TGTGCCAGCAGCCAGACGCCGGGACAGGTCTACGAGCAGTACTTC.

This sequence joins TRBV9 and TRBJ1-2; 9 bases are a match to TRBD1. With 4 bases clipped from V and 7 bases from J, the junction kept 8 bases outside the gene matches. The CDR3 spans 14 residues. The germline V gene has CDR1 SGDLS and CDR2 YYNGEE. CDR3 coding DNA: TGTGCCAGCAGCCCCCGGGACAGGGCGGGTGGCTACACCTTC. Protein: CASSPRDRAGGYTF.

In nucleotides, the CDR3 is TGTGCCAGCAGTTACGGGGAGGCCTACGAGCAGTACTTC. Its protein product is CASSYGEAYEQYF. The V and J genes are TRBV6-5 and TRBJ2-7, with D tentatively TRBD2 (6 bases). Germline lookup yields CDR1 MNHEY and CDR2 SVGAGI. The CDR3 totals 13 residues. Trimming stripped 2 bases from V and 2 bases from J, with 7 bases between.